The clone carrying this TCR beta chain rates as medium-sized. The data were obtained in a study of radiation and T cells in renal cell carcinoma. Germline values: CDR1 MNHEY, CDR2 SVGAGI. Trimming took off 5 bases at V and 0 bases at J, with 6 bases between the two ends. The CDR3 is 13 residues long. The protocol was immunoSEQ multiplex PCR, while the TCRdb copy is restricted to in-frame clones and leaves out a portion. The top ten clones hold 8.5% to 10% of a sample with roughly 10,000 clones, about three fifths of them seen once. The treatment was: treatment-naive control, cytoreductive nephrectomy. This renal cell carcinoma was of the clear cell type.

The chain carries TRBV6-5 and TRBJ2-3; D not resolved. This material consisted of tumor tissue, taken from a patient whose treatment was nephrectomy without radiotherapy. The origin of this receptor is a man aged 35 to 55 with renal cell carcinoma. The CDR3 reads CASSQPSTDTQYF. DNA for the CDR3: TGTGCCAGCAGTCAGCCTAGCACAGATACGCAGTATTTT.